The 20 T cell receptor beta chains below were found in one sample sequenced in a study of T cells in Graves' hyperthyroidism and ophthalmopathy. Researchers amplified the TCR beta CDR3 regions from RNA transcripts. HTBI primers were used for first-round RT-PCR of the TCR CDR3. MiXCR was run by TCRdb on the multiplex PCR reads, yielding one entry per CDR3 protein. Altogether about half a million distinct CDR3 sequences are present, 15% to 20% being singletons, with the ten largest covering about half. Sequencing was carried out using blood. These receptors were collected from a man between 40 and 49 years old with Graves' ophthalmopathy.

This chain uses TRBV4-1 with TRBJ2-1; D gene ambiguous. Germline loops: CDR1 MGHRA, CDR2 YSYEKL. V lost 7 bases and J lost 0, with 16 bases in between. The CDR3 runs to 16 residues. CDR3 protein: CASTPVGDSSYNEQFF. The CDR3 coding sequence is TGCGCCAGCACCCCGGTGGGCGATAGCTCCTACAATGAGCAGTTCTTC.

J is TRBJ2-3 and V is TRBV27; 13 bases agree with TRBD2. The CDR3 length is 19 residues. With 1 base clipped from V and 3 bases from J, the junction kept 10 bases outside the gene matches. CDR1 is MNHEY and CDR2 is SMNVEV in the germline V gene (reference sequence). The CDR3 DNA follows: TGTGCCAGCAGTTTATGGACTAGCGGGAGAGGAGGGGGAACAGATACGCAGTATTTT. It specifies CASSLWTSGRGGGTDTQYF.

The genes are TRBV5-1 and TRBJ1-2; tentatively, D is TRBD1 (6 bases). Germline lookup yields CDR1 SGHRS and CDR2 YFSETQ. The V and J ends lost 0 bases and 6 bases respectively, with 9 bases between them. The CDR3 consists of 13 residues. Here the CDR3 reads CASSLGQEHGYTF. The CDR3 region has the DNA TGCGCCAGCAGCTTGGGACAGGAACATGGCTACACCTTC. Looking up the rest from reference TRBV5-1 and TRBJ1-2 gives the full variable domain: KAGVTQTPRYLIKTRGQQVTLSCSPISGHRSVSWYQQTPGQGLQFLFEYFSETQRNKGNFPGRFSGRQFSNSRSEMNVSTLELGDSALYLCASSLGQEHGYTFGSGTRLTVV.

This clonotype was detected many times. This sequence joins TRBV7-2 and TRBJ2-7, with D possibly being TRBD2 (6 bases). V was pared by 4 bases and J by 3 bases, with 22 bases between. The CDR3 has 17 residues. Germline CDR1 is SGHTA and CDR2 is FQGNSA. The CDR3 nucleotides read TGTGCCAGCAGCTCAAACCCATATATAGCGGTTGGCTACGAGCAGTACTTC. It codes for CASSSNPYIAVGYEQYF.

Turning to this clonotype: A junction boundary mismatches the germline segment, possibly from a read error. CDR3 nucleotide sequence: TGTGCCAGCAATGAAAGGGGACAGGTCAATCAGCCCCAGCATTTT. It is translated as CASNERGQVNQPQHF. This chain uses TRBV2 with TRBJ1-5, with TRBD1 identical over 8 bases. CDR3 size: 15 residues. Germline CDR1 is SNHLY and CDR2 is FYNNEI.

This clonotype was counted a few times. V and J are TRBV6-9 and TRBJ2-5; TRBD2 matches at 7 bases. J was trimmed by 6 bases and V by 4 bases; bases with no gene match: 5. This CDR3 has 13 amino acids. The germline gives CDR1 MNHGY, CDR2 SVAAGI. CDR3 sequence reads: CASSSGRAQTQYF. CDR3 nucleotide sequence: TGTGCCAGCAGTTCAGGGAGGGCCCAGACCCAGTACTTC.

The CDR3 DNA reads as TGTGCCAGCAGCTTACGGTGGGCCGCGGGACAGGGGGGACACACAGATACGCAGTATTTT. Translated, it gives CASSLRWAAGQGGHTDTQYF. The J gene is TRBJ2-3, the V gene TRBV7-3; 11 positions match TRBD1. J was trimmed by 2 bases and V by 2 bases; bases with no gene match: 15. The CDR3 spans 20 residues. CDR1 is SGHTA, CDR2 FQGTGA, per germline. Drawing the rest from reference TRBV7-3 and TRBJ2-3, the complete variable domain is GAGVSQTPSNKVTEKGKYVELRCDPISGHTALYWYRQSLGQGPEFLIYFQGTGAADDSGLPNDRFFAVRPEGSVSTLKIQRTERGDSAVYLCASSLRWAAGQGGHTDTQYFGPGTRLTVL.

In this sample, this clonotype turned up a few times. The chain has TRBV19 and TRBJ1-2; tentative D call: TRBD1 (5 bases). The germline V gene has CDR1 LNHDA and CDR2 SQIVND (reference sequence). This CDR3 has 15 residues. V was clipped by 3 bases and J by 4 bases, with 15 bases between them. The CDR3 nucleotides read TGTGCCAGTAGTATTTCCGACAGTGTGGGCTATGGCTACACCTTC. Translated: CASSISDSVGYGYTF.

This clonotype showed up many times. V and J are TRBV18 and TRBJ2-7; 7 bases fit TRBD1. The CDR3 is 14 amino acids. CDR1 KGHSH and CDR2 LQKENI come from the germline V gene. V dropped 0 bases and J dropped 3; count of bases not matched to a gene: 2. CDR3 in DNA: TGTGCCAGCTCACCACCGGGACAGATCTACGAGCAGTACTTC. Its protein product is CASSPPGQIYEQYF. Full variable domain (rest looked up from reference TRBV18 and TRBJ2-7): NAGVMQNPRHLVRRRGQEARLRCSPMKGHSHVYWYRQLPEEGLKFMVYLQKENIIDESGMPKERFSAEFPKEGPSILRIQQVVRGDSAAYFCASSPPGQIYEQYFGPGTRLTVT.

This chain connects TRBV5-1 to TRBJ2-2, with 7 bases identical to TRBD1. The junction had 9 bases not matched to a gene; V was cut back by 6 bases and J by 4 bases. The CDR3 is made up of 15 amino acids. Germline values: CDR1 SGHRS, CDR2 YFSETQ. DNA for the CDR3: TGCGCCAGCACCCAATCCGGGACAGCCACCGGGGAGCTGTTTTTT. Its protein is CASTQSGTATGELFF.

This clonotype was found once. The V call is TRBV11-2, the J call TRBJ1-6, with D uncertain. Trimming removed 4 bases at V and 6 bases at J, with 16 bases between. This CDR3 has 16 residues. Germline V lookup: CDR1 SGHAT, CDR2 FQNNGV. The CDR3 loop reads CASSSSTSGGNSPLHF. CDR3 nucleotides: TGTGCCAGCAGCTCCTCGACATCCGGAGGTAATTCACCCCTCCACTTT.

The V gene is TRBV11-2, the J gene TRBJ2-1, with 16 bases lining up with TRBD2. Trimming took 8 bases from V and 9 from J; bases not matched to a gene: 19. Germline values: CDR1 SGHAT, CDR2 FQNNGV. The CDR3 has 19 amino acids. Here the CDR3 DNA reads TGTGCCAGCGGATACCCCCCTACCGGGACTAGCGGGAGGGCCCGTGAGCAGTTCTTC. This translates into CASGYPPTGTSGRAREQFF.

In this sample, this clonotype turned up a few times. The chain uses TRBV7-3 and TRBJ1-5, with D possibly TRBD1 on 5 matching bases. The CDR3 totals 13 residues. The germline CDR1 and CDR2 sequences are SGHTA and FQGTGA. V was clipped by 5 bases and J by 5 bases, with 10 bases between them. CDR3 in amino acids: CASSAGLHQPQHF. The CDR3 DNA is TGTGCCAGCAGCGCAGGGTTACATCAGCCCCAGCATTTT.

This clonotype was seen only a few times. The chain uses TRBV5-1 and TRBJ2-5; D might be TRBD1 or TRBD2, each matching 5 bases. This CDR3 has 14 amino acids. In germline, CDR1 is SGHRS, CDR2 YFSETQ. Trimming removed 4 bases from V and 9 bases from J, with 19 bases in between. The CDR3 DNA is TGCGCCAGCAGCGCCGGGACCTCCCCGGGTTCCCAGTACTTC. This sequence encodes CASSAGTSPGSQYF.

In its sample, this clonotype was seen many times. The CDR3 DNA sequence: TGTGCCAGCAGCTTAGCACCTCAAGTGACTGATACGCAGTATTTT. Protein product: CASSLAPQVTDTQYF. The chain carries TRBV11-2 and TRBJ2-3; D unresolved. This CDR3 spans 15 amino acids. CDR1 and CDR2 from the germline V gene are SGHAT and FQNNGV. The V end lost 1 base, the J end lost 6 bases, and 14 bases lay between the germline ends.

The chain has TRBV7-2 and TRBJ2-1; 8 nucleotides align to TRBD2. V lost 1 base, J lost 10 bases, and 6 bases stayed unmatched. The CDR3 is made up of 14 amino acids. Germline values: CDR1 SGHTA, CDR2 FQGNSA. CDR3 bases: TGTGCCAGCAGCTTAGGAGGACTAGCAGGAGAGCAGTTCTTC. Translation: CASSLGGLAGEQFF. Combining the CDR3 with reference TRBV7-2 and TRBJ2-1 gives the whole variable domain GAGVSQSPSNKVTEKGKDVELRCDPISGHTALYWYRQSLGQGLEFLIYFQGNSAPDKSGLPSDRFSAERTGGSVSTLTIQRTQQEDSAVYLCASSLGGLAGEQFFGPGTRLTVL.

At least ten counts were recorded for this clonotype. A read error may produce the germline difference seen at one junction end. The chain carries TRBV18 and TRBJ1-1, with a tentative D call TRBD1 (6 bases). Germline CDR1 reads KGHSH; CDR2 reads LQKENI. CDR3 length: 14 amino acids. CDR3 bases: TGCGCCAGCAGCCCACTGGACAGGAACACTGAAGCTTTCTTT. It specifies CASSPLDRNTEAFF.

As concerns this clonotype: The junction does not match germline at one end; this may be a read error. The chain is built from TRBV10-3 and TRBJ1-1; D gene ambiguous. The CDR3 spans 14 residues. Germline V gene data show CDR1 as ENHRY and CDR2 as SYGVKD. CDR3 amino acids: CAITPGGPNTEVFF. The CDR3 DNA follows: TGTGCCATCACCCCGGGAGGGCCTAACACTGAAGTTTTCTTT.

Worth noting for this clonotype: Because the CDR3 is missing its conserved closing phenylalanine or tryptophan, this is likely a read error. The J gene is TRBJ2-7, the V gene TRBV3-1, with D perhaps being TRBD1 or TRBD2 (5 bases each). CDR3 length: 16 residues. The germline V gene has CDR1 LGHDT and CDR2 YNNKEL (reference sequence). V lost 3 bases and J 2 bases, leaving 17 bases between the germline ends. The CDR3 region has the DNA TGTGCCAGCAGCCATCACGCCGGGACGGGGACCTACGAGCAGTACCTC. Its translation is CASSHHAGTGTYEQYL.

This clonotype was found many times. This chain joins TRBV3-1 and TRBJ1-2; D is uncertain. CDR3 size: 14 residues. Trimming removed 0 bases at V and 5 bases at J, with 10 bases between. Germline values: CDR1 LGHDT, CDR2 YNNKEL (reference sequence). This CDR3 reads CASSQDLGGYGYTF. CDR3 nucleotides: TGTGCCAGCAGCCAAGATCTAGGAGGGTATGGCTACACCTTC.